The 21 T cell receptor beta chains given below trace back to one sample, sequenced in a study of sequential checkpoint blockade in melanoma. Treatment specified: randomized to nivolumab then ipilimumab (arm A) or the reverse (arm B). The method was immunoSEQ multiplex PCR; TCRdb's version includes in-frame clones alone and lacks a portion of them. The table records some 32,000 clones, under 90% of them present only once. The material sequenced was CD8+ T cells sorted from blood (inferred from file names), taken from a patient given nivolumab and ipilimumab in sequence. The receptor set was obtained from a human donor with melanoma.

CDR3 residues: CASSLAGGTDTQYF. The CDR3 DNA reads TGTGCCAGCAGTCTGGCAGGGGGAACAGATACGCAGTATTTT. The rearrangement uses TRBV6-1 and TRBJ2-3, with 7 bases identical to TRBD1. CDR1 and CDR2 from the germline V gene are MNHNS and SASEGT. The CDR3 is made up of 14 amino acids. Germline trimming cut 5 bases from V and 3 bases from J; bases unmatched to any gene: 5.

This clone was counted between two and nine times. The CDR3 nucleotides are TGTGCCAGCAGTTTATCGAGAGGGTCGGGCGAGCAGTACTTC. It is translated as CASSLSRGSGEQYF. This chain joins TRBV27 and TRBJ2-7; the D gene is possibly TRBD2 (5 bases). Trimming took off 0 bases at V and 6 bases at J, with 12 bases between the two ends. The CDR3 is 14 residues long. CDR1 and CDR2 (germline): MNHEY, SMNVEV (reference sequence).

The chain is built from TRBV28 and TRBJ2-5, with TRBD1 matching over 9 bases. The DNA matches TRBJ2-7 better at its end, which makes the J call doubtful. The germline gives CDR1 MDHEN, CDR2 SYDVKM. CDR3 length equals 14 residues. CDR3 DNA: TGTGCCAGCAGTTTCCTAGGACAGGGGTACGAGCAGTACTTC. Translation gives CASSFLGQGYEQYF.

This chain connects TRBV7-9 to TRBJ1-1; possible D gene TRBD1, 6 bases. The CDR3 is 15 amino acids. Germline V gives CDR1 SEHNR, CDR2 FQNEAQ (reference sequence). V lost 4 bases and J lost 1, with 13 bases in between. CDR3 sequence: CASSYPGQKNTEAFF. CDR3 DNA: TGTGCCAGCAGCTATCCTGGACAGAAGAACACTGAAGCTTTCTTT. The entire variable domain, with the rest obtained from reference TRBV7-9 and TRBJ1-1, is as follows: DTGVSQNPRHKITKRGQNVTFRCDPISEHNRLYWYRQTLGQGPEFLTYFQNEAQLEKSRLLSDRFSAERPKGSFSTLEIQRTEQGDSAMYLCASSYPGQKNTEAFFGQGTRLTVV.

J is TRBJ2-1 and V is TRBV11-2, with 7 positions matching TRBD2. The ends lost 1 base at V and 10 bases at J; junction bases unmatched: 19. The V gene's germline CDR1 is SGHAT and CDR2 FQNNGV. The CDR3 contains 18 residues. In DNA, the CDR3 is TGTGCCAGCAGCTTAGTCCCCCCCGGGGGGATCTACAATGTAGAGCAGTTCTTC. Its protein is CASSLVPPGGIYNVEQFF. Based on the CDR3 plus reference TRBV11-2 and TRBJ2-1, the full variable domain is EAGVAQSPRYKIIEKRQSVAFWCNPISGHATLYWYQQILGQGPKLLIQFQNNGVVDDSQLPKDRFSAERLKGVDSTLKIQPAKLEDSAVYLCASSLVPPGGIYNVEQFFGPGTRLTVL.

V usage is TRBV7-8 and J usage is TRBJ1-1, with unresolved D. Trimming removed 2 bases from V and 6 bases from J, with 13 bases in between. The germline V gene encodes CDR1 SGHVS and CDR2 FQNEAQ. There are 14 residues in the CDR3. CDR3 sequence reads: CASSLIGAIAEAFF. In nucleotides, the CDR3 is TGTGCCAGCAGCTTAATCGGTGCGATTGCTGAAGCTTTCTTT.

The chain is built from TRBV7-8 and TRBJ2-1; 11 bases agree with TRBD2. This CDR3 has 18 amino acids. After removal of 2 bases from V and 4 bases from J, the junction contained 10 bases not matched to a gene. Looked up from germline, CDR1 is SGHVS and CDR2 is FQNEAQ. CDR3 nucleotides: TGTGCCAGCAGCTTACAAAGTAGCGGGAGGGTCCTTTACAATGAGCAGTTCTTC. It encodes CASSLQSSGRVLYNEQFF.

This clone was counted between two and nine times. The chain links TRBV19 to TRBJ1-4, with D maybe TRBD1 (5 bases). V shed 6 bases and J shed 4 bases, with 21 bases lying between them. The length of the CDR3 is 17 residues. The germline V gene encodes CDR1 LNHDA and CDR2 SQIVND (reference sequence). CDR3 residues: CASRLRSTKRGNEKLFF. The CDR3, as DNA: TGTGCCAGTAGGCTCCGCTCTACAAAAAGGGGTAATGAAAAACTGTTTTTT.

The rearrangement links TRBV27 to TRBJ2-1, with D tentatively TRBD2 (6 bases). Germline lookup yields CDR1 MNHEY and CDR2 SMNVEV (reference sequence). This CDR3 comprises 18 residues. The V gene lost 5 bases and the J gene lost 0 bases, with 20 bases spanning the gap. CDR3 DNA: TGTGCCAGCAGTCTTGGACTACGACGGATTCACTCCTACAATGAGCAGTTCTTC. It codes for CASSLGLRRIHSYNEQFF.

The V and J genes are TRBV28 and TRBJ1-2; TRBD1 might be the D (5 bases). Germline V lookup: CDR1 MDHEN, CDR2 SYDVKM. With 1 base removed from V and 4 bases from J, the gap between germline ends came to 22 bases. This CDR3 comprises 18 residues. In DNA, the CDR3 is TGTGCCAGCAGTTTATACTACCCTTTCAGGGAGGGGTTCTATGGCTACACCTTC. It is translated as CASSLYYPFREGFYGYTF.

Worth noting for this clone: Because the CDR3's place on the DNA is in doubt, the DNA is left out and the CDR3 is given as listed by TCRdb. The chain has TRBV12-2 and TRBJ2-6; TRBD1, the table's D call, lacks a check against the DNA. TRBV12-2 is given as a pseudogene. Termini included, the CDR3 measures 21 amino acids. The CDR3 sequence is CASRLFPFWGQGNSGANVLTF.

This rearrangement joins TRBV7-6 to TRBJ2-2; 11 bases match TRBD2. The CDR3 loop spans 16 amino acids. CDR1 is SGHVS and CDR2 is FNYEAQ in the germline V gene. Trimming took 4 bases from V and 5 from J; bases not matched to a gene: 6. The CDR3 sequence: CASSYRSGRATGELFF. The CDR3 nucleotides are TGTGCCAGCAGCTACCGTAGCGGGAGGGCAACCGGGGAGCTGTTTTTT.

The genes are TRBV2 and TRBJ2-7; D gene unclear. CDR3 length: 15 residues. Germline V gene lookup returns CDR1 SNHLY and CDR2 FYNNEI. V lost 4 bases and J 2 bases, leaving 15 bases between the germline ends. The CDR3 sequence: CASSGGRPAAYEQYF. The DNA of the CDR3 is TGTGCCAGCAGTGGAGGCCGACCTGCGGCCTACGAGCAGTACTTC. Filled out from reference TRBV2 and TRBJ2-7, the complete variable domain reads EPEVTQTPSHQVTQMGQEVILRCVPISNHLYFYWYRQILGQKVEFLVSFYNNEISEKSEIFDDQFSVERPDGSNFTLKIRSTKLEDSAMYFCASSGGRPAAYEQYFGPGTRLTVT.

The CDR3 DNA is TGCGCCAGCAGCCGCGGACTAGCGTCCTACGAGCAGTACTTC. This translates into CASSRGLASYEQYF. The rearrangement links TRBV4-1 to TRBJ2-7; TRBD2 agrees at 9 bases. This CDR3 comprises 14 residues. The V and J ends lost 4 bases and 1 base, in that order; junction bases with no gene match: 2. Germline V lookup: CDR1 MGHRA, CDR2 YSYEKL.

This sequence joins TRBV4-1 and TRBJ2-5; 8 bases map to TRBD2. Germline-derived CDR1 and CDR2 are MGHRA and YSYEKL. V lost 4 bases, J lost 4 bases, and 5 bases stayed unmatched. The CDR3 is 14 residues long. CDR3 in amino acids: CASSPPGRGETQYF. CDR3 DNA: TGCGCCAGCAGCCCCCCCGGGAGGGGAGAGACCCAGTACTTC.

This chain links TRBV5-1 with TRBJ2-5, with 11 bases fitting TRBD2. The J call may be in error: the DNA end matches TRBJ2-7 better. CDR3 length equals 16 residues. The germline gives CDR1 SGHRS, CDR2 YFSETQ. The CDR3 sequence: CASSLATSGRIHEQYF. DNA for the CDR3: TGCGCCAGCAGCTTGGCCACTAGCGGGAGAATACACGAGCAGTACTTC.

The gene calls are TRBV5-3 and TRBJ1-6, with TRBD1 as a possible D gene (5 bases). TRBV5-3 counts as an open reading frame of uncertain function. V shed 2 bases and J shed 10 bases, with 19 bases lying between them. CDR3 length: 16 amino acids. The CDR3 region is CARSFDSSNGSSPLHF. DNA for the CDR3: TGTGCCAGAAGCTTTGACAGCTCGAATGGGTCCTCACCCCTCCACTTT.

The chain combines TRBV5-1 with TRBJ2-1; possible D gene TRBD2, 5 bases. V was trimmed by 1 base and J by 4 bases, leaving 6 bases between them. CDR1 and CDR2 (germline): SGHRS, YFSETQ. The CDR3 is 13 residues long. Written as DNA, the CDR3 is TGCGCCAGCAGCTTGTTAGCGTACAATGAGCAGTTCTTC. Translating gives CASSLLAYNEQFF.

The genes are TRBV4-3 and TRBJ2-1, with TRBD2 matching 8 bases. Germline CDR1 LGHNA, CDR2 YSLEER. Losses at the gene ends were 4 bases for V and 4 bases for J; bases not matched to a gene: 15. The CDR3 consists of 18 residues. CDR3 in amino acids: CASSLRGGGLSDYNEQFF. The CDR3 coding sequence is TGCGCCAGCAGCCTAAGAGGCGGGGGGCTATCAGATTACAATGAGCAGTTCTTC.

V is TRBV27 and J is TRBJ1-6; 7 positions agree with TRBD1. The CDR3 totals 15 residues. CDR1 is MNHEY, CDR2 SMNVEV, per germline (reference sequence). The ends lost 5 bases at V and 7 bases at J; junction bases unmatched: 8. In DNA, the CDR3 is TGTGCCAGCAGTCCACCGGGACAGTACAATTCACCCCTCCACTTT. It translates to CASSPPGQYNSPLHF.

The chain links TRBV7-9 to TRBJ2-3, with D possibly TRBD2 on 6 matching bases. CDR3 size: 16 residues. The germline V gene has CDR1 SEHNR and CDR2 FQNEAQ (reference sequence). Trimming removed 1 base at V and 6 bases at J, with 17 bases between. The CDR3, as DNA: TGTGCCAGCAGCTTAGACTTGCGGGGAAGTGGGGATACGCAGTATTTT. As protein: CASSLDLRGSGDTQYF.